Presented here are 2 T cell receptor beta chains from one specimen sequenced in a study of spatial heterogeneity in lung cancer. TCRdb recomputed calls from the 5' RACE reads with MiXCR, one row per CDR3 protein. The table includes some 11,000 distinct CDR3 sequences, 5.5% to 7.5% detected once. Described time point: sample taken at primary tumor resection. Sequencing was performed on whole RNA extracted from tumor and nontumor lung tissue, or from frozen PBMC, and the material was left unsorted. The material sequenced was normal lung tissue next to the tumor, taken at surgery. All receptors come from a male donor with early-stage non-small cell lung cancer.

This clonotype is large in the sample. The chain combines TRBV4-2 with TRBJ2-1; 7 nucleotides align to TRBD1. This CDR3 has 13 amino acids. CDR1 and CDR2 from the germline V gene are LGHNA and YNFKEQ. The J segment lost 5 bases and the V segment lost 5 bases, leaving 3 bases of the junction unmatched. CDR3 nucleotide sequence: TGTGCCAGCAGCTCACAGGGGAACAATGAGCAGTTCTTC. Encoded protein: CASSSQGNNEQFF.

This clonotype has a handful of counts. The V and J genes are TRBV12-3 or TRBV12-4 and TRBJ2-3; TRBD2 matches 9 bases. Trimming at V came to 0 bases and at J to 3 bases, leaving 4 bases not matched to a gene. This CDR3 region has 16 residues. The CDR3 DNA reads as TGTGCCAGCAGTTTAGCTGCGGCGGGAGGGACAGATACGCAGTATTTT. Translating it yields CASSLAAAGGTDTQYF.